The 12 T cell receptor beta chains below were found in one sample sequenced in a study of blood T cell repertoires in COVID-19. Some clones are missing from TCRdb's copy, which holds only in-frame ones; the method was immunoSEQ multiplex PCR. The sample comprises about 140,000 clones, around 82% of which are singletons, and approximately 4% rests with the top ten. The sample taken for sequencing was peripheral blood. These receptors all stem from a woman aged 60-75 years with acute or convalescent COVID-19.

CDR3 loop: CASSSRGGVDTEAFF. CDR3 coding DNA: TGTGCCAGCAGCAGTAGAGGGGGCGTGGACACTGAAGCTTTCTTT. The chain recombines TRBV5-4 with TRBJ1-1; 7 bases line up with TRBD1. Germline lookup yields CDR1 SGHNT and CDR2 YYREEE (reference sequence). Trimming cost V 4 bases and J 3 bases; bases outside gene matches: 9. The CDR3 has 15 amino acids.

V is TRBV3-1 (or the pseudogene TRBV3-2) and J is TRBJ2-7; D is possibly TRBD1 (6 bases). The CDR3 loop spans 16 amino acids. V shed 3 bases and J shed 6 bases, with 21 bases lying between them. The germline V gene encodes CDR1 LGHDT and CDR2 YNNKEL (reference sequence). The CDR3 nucleotides are TGTGCCAGCAGCCAGGGATTACAGGGTACGGTTGGCGAGCAGTACTTC. Its protein is CASSQGLQGTVGEQYF.

The count of this clone is one. This chain uses TRBV7-9 with TRBJ1-1, with a possible D match to TRBD1 (5 bases). The CDR3 spans 16 residues. Germline-derived CDR1 and CDR2 are SEHNR and FQNEAQ (reference sequence). V was shortened by 6 bases and J by 14 bases, with 31 bases between the two germline ends. CDR3 DNA sequence: TGTGCCAGCAGTGGGAACACCGGGACCCAAGGTGGGGAGGGCTTCTTT. As protein: CASSGNTGTQGGEGFF.

The chain recombines TRBV6-6 with TRBJ1-1, with 7 bases that match TRBD1. This CDR3 has 13 residues. V was pared by 6 bases and J by 5 bases, with 6 bases of the junction left unmatched. Germline V CDR1 and CDR2: MNHNY, SVGAGI (reference sequence). The CDR3 sequence is CASRGKTGTEAFF. Written as DNA, the CDR3 is TGTGCCAGCAGGGGAAAGACAGGGACTGAAGCTTTCTTT.

The chain recombines TRBV28 with TRBJ2-1; D call uncertain. This CDR3 contains 12 residues. Germline V gene data show CDR1 as MDHEN and CDR2 as SYDVKM. Trimming pared 6 bases from V and 4 bases from J, leaving 7 bases between. CDR3 residues: CASSGRYNEQFF. The CDR3 coding sequence is TGTGCCAGCAGCGGTAGATACAATGAGCAGTTCTTC.

This clone showed up just a few times. This chain links TRBV7-2 with TRBJ1-2, with TRBD1 identical over 8 bases. V trimming: 5 bases; J trimming: 8 bases; junction bases outside the gene matches: 10. This CDR3 region has 14 residues. Germline values: CDR1 SGHTA, CDR2 FQGNSA. CDR3 DNA sequence: TGTGCCAGCAGCCCGGGGGACAGGACGGGAGGCTACACCTTC. Translating gives CASSPGDRTGGYTF. Complete variable domain (other parts from reference TRBV7-2 and TRBJ1-2): GAGVSQSPSNKVTEKGKDVELRCDPISGHTALYWYRQSLGQGLEFLIYFQGNSAPDKSGLPSDRFSAERTGGSVSTLTIQRTQQEDSAVYLCASSPGDRTGGYTFGSGTRLTVV.

V gene TRBV29-1 combines with J gene TRBJ2-1, with D possibly matching TRBD2 (6 bases). The CDR3 contains 13 residues. The V end lost 3 bases, the J end lost 9 bases, and 15 bases lay between the germline ends. Germline V lookup: CDR1 SQVTM, CDR2 ANQGSEA. This CDR3 is CSVDLRLDGEQFF. The CDR3 DNA is TGCAGCGTTGACCTCCGACTAGACGGTGAGCAGTTCTTC.

This chain connects TRBV9 to TRBJ2-2; a weak D match, TRBD2 (5 bases). The CDR3 consists of 20 residues. The V gene lost 3 bases and the J gene lost 5 bases, with 29 bases spanning the gap. CDR1 SGDLS and CDR2 YYNGEE come from the germline V gene. In DNA form, the CDR3 reads TGTGCCAGCAGCGCCCCTTTTGGATCTATACAGAGGAGAGGGACCGGGGAGCTGTTTTTT. The encoded protein is CASSAPFGSIQRRGTGELFF.

J is TRBJ2-2 and V is TRBV19, with TRBD2 identical over 14 bases. V was clipped by 6 bases and J by 5 bases; unmatched bases: 8. The CDR3 is made up of 17 amino acids. In germline, CDR1 is LNHDA, CDR2 SQIVND (reference sequence). The CDR3 loop reads CASRGTSGRKATGELFF. DNA for the CDR3: TGTGCCAGTAGAGGGACTAGCGGGAGAAAAGCTACCGGGGAGCTGTTTTTT.

A few counts support this clone. The rearrangement links TRBV15 to TRBJ2-1; D remains unclear. CDR3 length: 15 amino acids. V lost 0 bases and J 8 bases, leaving 14 bases between the germline ends. The V gene's germline CDR1 is LNHNV and CDR2 YYDKDF (reference sequence). The CDR3 nucleotides are TGTGCCACCAGCAGAGATCCGTTGACTTTCCATGAGCAGTTCTTC. Translated: CATSRDPLTFHEQFF.

This clone appeared a single time. The CDR3 protein is CASSSWTSGGFQETQYF. The CDR3 region has the DNA TGTGCCAGCAGTTCCTGGACTAGCGGGGGATTTCAAGAGACCCAGTACTTC. The rearrangement uses TRBV28 and TRBJ2-5; TRBD2 matches 13 bases. The junction had 7 bases not matched to a gene; V was cut back by 4 bases and J by 2 bases. CDR3 length: 17 amino acids. Germline V gene data show CDR1 as MDHEN and CDR2 as SYDVKM.

This clone appeared once. The J gene is TRBJ1-2, the V gene TRBV6-1, with D unresolved. Germline CDR1 MNHNS, CDR2 SASEGT. This CDR3 region has 13 residues. V was trimmed by 3 bases and J by 7 bases, leaving 12 bases between them. CDR3 coding DNA: TGTGCCAGCAGTGAGACCGGGTCACTTGGCTACACCTTC. It codes for CASSETGSLGYTF.